This T cell receptor beta chain was captured in a study of regulatory T cells in long-lasting Graves disease. This clonotype was seen a few times. The antigen is not known. This sample's time point: persistent/refractory GD, antithyroid drugs over 5 years with positive TRAb. The TCR library was prepared using RNA isolated from PBMCs. American Thyroid Association guidelines defined Graves' disease diagnosis. In this cohort, patients came from an endocrinology department located in Xi'an, China. Researchers made TCR beta libraries by using iRepertoire HTBI primers and running Arm-PCR on CDR3 regions. TCRdb reprocessed the multiplex PCR reads via MiXCR and lists one record per CDR3 protein. The data contain 400,000 to 600,000 distinct CDR3 sequences, 20% to 25% of them seen just once; the ten biggest clones take up 7% to 9%. Study conclusions and caveats: Reduced TCR diversity was observed in persistent Graves' patients versus newly diagnosed patients.

The sample was peripheral blood mononuclear cells (PBMCs), taken when the disease was refractory, from a patient treated with antithyroid drugs. This sequence originates from a female donor with Graves disease.

CDR3 region: CASSLSRVLAGPGELFF. CDR3 DNA sequence: TGTGCCAGCAGCTTATCAAGGGTGTTAGCGGGACCCGGGGAGCTGTTTTTT. The gene calls are TRBV11-2 and TRBJ2-2; 8 bases are shared with TRBD2. This CDR3 comprises 17 residues. The V gene's germline CDR1 is SGHAT and CDR2 FQNNGV. The V segment lost 2 bases and the J segment 6 bases; nucleotides outside the gene matches: 11.